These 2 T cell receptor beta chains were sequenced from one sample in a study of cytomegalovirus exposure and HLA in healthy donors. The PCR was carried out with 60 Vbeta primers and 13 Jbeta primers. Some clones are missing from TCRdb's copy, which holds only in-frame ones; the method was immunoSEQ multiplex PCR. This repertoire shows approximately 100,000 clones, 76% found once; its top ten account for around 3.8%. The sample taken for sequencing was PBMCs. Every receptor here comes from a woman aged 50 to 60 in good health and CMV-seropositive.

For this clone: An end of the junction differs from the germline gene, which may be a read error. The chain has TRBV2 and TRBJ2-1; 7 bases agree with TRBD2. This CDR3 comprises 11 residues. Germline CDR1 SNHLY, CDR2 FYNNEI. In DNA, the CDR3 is TGTGCCAGCAGCACATTAAGTGGGGGGGTCTTC. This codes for CASSTLSGGVF.

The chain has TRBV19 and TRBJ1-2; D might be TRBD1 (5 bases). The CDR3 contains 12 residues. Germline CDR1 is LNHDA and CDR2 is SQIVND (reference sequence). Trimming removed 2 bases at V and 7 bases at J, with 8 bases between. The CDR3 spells CASSIRGAGYTF. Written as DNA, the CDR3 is TGTGCCAGTAGTATACGTGGGGCTGGCTACACCTTC. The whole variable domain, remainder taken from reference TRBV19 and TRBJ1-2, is DGGITQSPKYLFRKEGQNVTLSCEQNLNHDAMYWYRQDPGQGLRLIYYSQIVNDFQKGDIAEGYSVSREKKESFPLTVTSAQKNPTAFYLCASSIRGAGYTFGSGTRLTVV.